This T cell receptor (beta chain) was found in a study of blood T cells in healthy people across ages. Broader study findings: Older age coincided with a roughly linear decline in TCR beta diversity per million T cells.

Next came a second PCR, run for roughly 6 to 11 cycles, which used a sample-barcoded 5' primer along with a J-beta primer mix. TCRdb re-called the 5' RACE reads through MiXCR, storing one row per CDR3 protein. The sample yields 750,000 to 950,000 distinct CDR3 sequences, 53% seen once. The CDR3 consists of 13 residues. V was shortened by 5 bases and J by 3 bases, with 7 bases between the two germline ends. This clonotype was observed a few times. The antigen is not known. The source of this sequence is a man aged 80 or over in good health. This rearrangement joins TRBV12-3 or TRBV12-4 to TRBJ2-2; D is possibly TRBD1 (5 bases). The material sequenced was blood. The DNA of the CDR3 is TGTGCCAGCAGTCCCAGGGACACCGGGGAGCTGTTTTTT. This encodes CASSPRDTGELFF.